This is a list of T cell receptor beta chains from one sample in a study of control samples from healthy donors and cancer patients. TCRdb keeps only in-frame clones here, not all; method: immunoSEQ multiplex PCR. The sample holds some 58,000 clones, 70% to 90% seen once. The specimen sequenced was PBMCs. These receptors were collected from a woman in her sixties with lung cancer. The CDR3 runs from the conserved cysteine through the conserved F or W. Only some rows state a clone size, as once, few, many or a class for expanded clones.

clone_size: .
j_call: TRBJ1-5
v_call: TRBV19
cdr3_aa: CASSIDVTPRPQHF

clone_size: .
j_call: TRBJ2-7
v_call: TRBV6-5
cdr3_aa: CASSYRDRKDEQYF

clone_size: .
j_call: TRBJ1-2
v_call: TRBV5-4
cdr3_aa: CASSPDRGVYGYTF

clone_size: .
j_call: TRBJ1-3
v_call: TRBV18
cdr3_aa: CASSPSGAGSSGNTIYF

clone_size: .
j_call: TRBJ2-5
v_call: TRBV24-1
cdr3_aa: CATSDVGLAGMETQYF

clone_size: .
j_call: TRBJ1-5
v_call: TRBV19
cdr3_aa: CASSLTPNQPQHF

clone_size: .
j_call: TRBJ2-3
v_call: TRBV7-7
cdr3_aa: CASSSGTSGADTQYF

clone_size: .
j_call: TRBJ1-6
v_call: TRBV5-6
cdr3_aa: CASSFGRGDSPLHF

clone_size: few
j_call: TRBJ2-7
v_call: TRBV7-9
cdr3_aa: CASSLGSSGRDEQYF

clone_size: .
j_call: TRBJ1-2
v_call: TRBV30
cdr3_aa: CAWSVGGAYGYTF

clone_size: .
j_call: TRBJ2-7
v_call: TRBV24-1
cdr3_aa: CATSAGAPYEQYF

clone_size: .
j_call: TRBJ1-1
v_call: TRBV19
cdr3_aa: CATDRNTEAFF

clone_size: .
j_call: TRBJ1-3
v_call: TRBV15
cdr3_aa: CATSRDRTSSGNTIYF

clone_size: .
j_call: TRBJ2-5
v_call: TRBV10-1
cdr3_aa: CAARGKSGTVQETQYF

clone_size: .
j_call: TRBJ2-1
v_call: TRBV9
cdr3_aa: CASSPKPPGLAGGSYNEQFF

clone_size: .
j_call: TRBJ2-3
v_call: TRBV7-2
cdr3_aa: CASSFLGLAADTQYF